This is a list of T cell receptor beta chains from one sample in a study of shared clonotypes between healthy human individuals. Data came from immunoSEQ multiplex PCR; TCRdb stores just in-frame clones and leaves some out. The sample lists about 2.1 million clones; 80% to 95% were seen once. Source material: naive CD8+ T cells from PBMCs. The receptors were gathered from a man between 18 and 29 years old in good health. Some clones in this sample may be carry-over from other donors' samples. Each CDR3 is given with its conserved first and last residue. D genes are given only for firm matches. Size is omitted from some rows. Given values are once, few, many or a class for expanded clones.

CDR3 DNA: TGTGCCAGCAGCGCTGACAGGGGGCCGGGAGAGACCCAGTACTTC
CDR3 protein: CASSADRGPGETQYF
D gene: TRBD1
clone size: .
CDR3 length: 15
J gene: TRBJ2-5
V gene: TRBV27

CDR3 DNA: TGCGCCAGCAGCTTGGGGGTCAGCTCTTCACCCGAGCAGTACTTC
CDR3 protein: CASSLGVSSSPEQYF
D gene: .
clone size: .
CDR3 length: 15
J gene: TRBJ2-7
V gene: TRBV5-1

CDR3 DNA: TGTGCCAGCAGTGTTAGCGGGAGAGGATCCTACGAGCAGTACTTC
CDR3 protein: CASSVSGRGSYEQYF
D gene: TRBD2
clone size: .
CDR3 length: 15
J gene: TRBJ2-7
V gene: TRBV6-1

CDR3 DNA: TGTGCCAGCAGCCAAGAGCAAGTCGGGACGAGGAACACTGAAGCTTTCTTT
CDR3 protein: CASSQEQVGTRNTEAFF
D gene: .
clone size: .
CDR3 length: 17
J gene: TRBJ1-1
V gene: TRBV14

CDR3 DNA: TGTGCCAGCAGCGCGGGACTAGCGGGTTTCAGTGAGCAGTTCTTC
CDR3 protein: CASSAGLAGFSEQFF
D gene: TRBD2
clone size: .
CDR3 length: 15
J gene: TRBJ2-1
V gene: TRBV11-3

CDR3 DNA: TGTGCCAGCAGTTTATCCCGGTTCGCCCTGCAGCCCCAGCATTTT
CDR3 protein: CASSLSRFALQPQHF
D gene: .
clone size: once
CDR3 length: 15
J gene: TRBJ1-5
V gene: TRBV27

CDR3 DNA: TGTGCCATCAGTGATGGTAGCGGGGATACGCAGTATTTT
CDR3 protein: CAISDGSGDTQYF
D gene: TRBD2
clone size: .
CDR3 length: 13
J gene: TRBJ2-3
V gene: TRBV10-3

CDR3 DNA: TGTGCCACCAGCAGGGACTCCGGGGGCAGAGGCAATGGCTACACCTTC
CDR3 protein: CATSRDSGGRGNGYTF
D gene: .
clone size: .
CDR3 length: 16
J gene: TRBJ1-2
V gene: TRBV15

CDR3 DNA: TGTGCCAGCAGCCCCTCCCCACGGGACTGGGACTACGAGCAGTACTTC
CDR3 protein: CASSPSPRDWDYEQYF
D gene: .
clone size: once
CDR3 length: 16
J gene: TRBJ2-7
V gene: TRBV7-8

CDR3 DNA: TGTGCCAGCAGCTTAGAGGGGGTCAACTATGGCTACACCTTC
CDR3 protein: CASSLEGVNYGYTF
D gene: .
clone size: .
CDR3 length: 14
J gene: TRBJ1-2
V gene: TRBV7-9

CDR3 DNA: TGTGCCAGCAGCTTAACTTCGGGAGGCCGGGCGAACACCGGGGAGCTGTTTTTT
CDR3 protein: CASSLTSGGRANTGELFF
D gene: TRBD2
clone size: .
CDR3 length: 18
J gene: TRBJ2-2
V gene: TRBV7-7

CDR3 DNA: TGTGCCAGCAGTTTTGGGCAGGGATCGTACGAGCAGTACTTC
CDR3 protein: CASSFGQGSYEQYF
D gene: .
clone size: .
CDR3 length: 14
J gene: TRBJ2-7
V gene: TRBV27

CDR3 DNA: TGTGCCAGCAGCCGTTGGGGGGCTCGCAATGAGCAGTTCTTC
CDR3 protein: CASSRWGARNEQFF
D gene: .
clone size: once
CDR3 length: 14
J gene: TRBJ2-1
V gene: TRBV9

CDR3 DNA: TGTGCCAGCAGCTTCCCAGGACGCTCCTACAATGAGCAGTTCTTC
CDR3 protein: CASSFPGRSYNEQFF
D gene: .
clone size: .
CDR3 length: 15
J gene: TRBJ2-1
V gene: TRBV5-6

CDR3 DNA: TGTGCCAGTAGTACTTGGGTAGCAGGGGGCAATCAGCCCCAGCATTTT
CDR3 protein: CASSTWVAGGNQPQHF
D gene: .
clone size: .
CDR3 length: 16
J gene: TRBJ1-5
V gene: TRBV19

CDR3 DNA: TGCAGCGTTCTCAGGGACTATGGCTACACCTTC
CDR3 protein: CSVLRDYGYTF
D gene: .
clone size: .
CDR3 length: 11
J gene: TRBJ1-2
V gene: TRBV29-1

CDR3 DNA: TGTGCCAGCACCCCCTGGACTAGCGGGATGCTCAATGAGCAGTTCTTC
CDR3 protein: CASTPWTSGMLNEQFF
D gene: TRBD2
clone size: .
CDR3 length: 16
J gene: TRBJ2-1
V gene: TRBV27

CDR3 DNA: TGTGCCAGCTCACCGGCAGGGGCGAGATACACCGGGGAGCTGTTTTTT
CDR3 protein: CASSPAGARYTGELFF
D gene: .
clone size: few
CDR3 length: 16
J gene: TRBJ2-2
V gene: TRBV18

CDR3 DNA: TGTGCCACCAGCAGACCACTGACTAACGAGCAGTACTTC
CDR3 protein: CATSRPLTNEQYF
D gene: .
clone size: .
CDR3 length: 13
J gene: TRBJ2-7
V gene: TRBV15

CDR3 DNA: TGTGCCAGCAGTGAACGGGACAGAAATGAAAAACTGTTTTTT
CDR3 protein: CASSERDRNEKLFF
D gene: TRBD1
clone size: .
CDR3 length: 14
J gene: TRBJ1-4
V gene: TRBV6-1

CDR3 DNA: TGTGCCAGCAGGAGGGGGAGGACAAGTGAAAAACTGTTTTTT
CDR3 protein: CASRRGRTSEKLFF
D gene: .
clone size: .
CDR3 length: 14
J gene: TRBJ1-4
V gene: TRBV27

CDR3 DNA: TGTGCCAGCAGACCAATTTTGGGGGACCAGCCGTACCAAGAGACCCAGTACTTC
CDR3 protein: CASRPILGDQPYQETQYF
D gene: .
clone size: .
CDR3 length: 18
J gene: TRBJ2-5
V gene: TRBV9

CDR3 DNA: TGTGCCAGCAGCTACTCGGGCAGGGATGACTCCCACGAGCAGTACTTC
CDR3 protein: CASSYSGRDDSHEQYF
D gene: .
clone size: .
CDR3 length: 16
J gene: TRBJ2-7
V gene: TRBV7-9

CDR3 DNA: TGTGCCAGTAGTATAGACCCCACAGATACGCAGTATTTT
CDR3 protein: CASSIDPTDTQYF
D gene: .
clone size: .
CDR3 length: 13
J gene: TRBJ2-3
V gene: TRBV19

CDR3 DNA: TGTGCCAGCAGCGTAGAAGGACAGGGCCCCTACAATGAGCAGTTCTTC
CDR3 protein: CASSVEGQGPYNEQFF
D gene: TRBD1
clone size: .
CDR3 length: 16
J gene: TRBJ2-1
V gene: TRBV9

CDR3 DNA: TGTGCCAGCAGCCCGGACAGGAAAGATGGCTACACCTTC
CDR3 protein: CASSPDRKDGYTF
D gene: TRBD1
clone size: .
CDR3 length: 13
J gene: TRBJ1-2
V gene: TRBV5-6

CDR3 DNA: TGTGCCAGCAGCTTTACCCCCGCCGGGGAGCTGTTTTTT
CDR3 protein: CASSFTPAGELFF
D gene: .
clone size: .
CDR3 length: 13
J gene: TRBJ2-2
V gene: TRBV11-2

CDR3 DNA: TGTGCCAGCAGGCCCCAGGACCTAACCGGGGAGACCCAGTACTTC
CDR3 protein: CASRPQDLTGETQYF
D gene: .
clone size: .
CDR3 length: 15
J gene: TRBJ2-5
V gene: TRBV6-5

CDR3 DNA: TGTGCCAGCAGCCTAACGACAGGGGGCTTTGAAAAACTGTTTTTT
CDR3 protein: CASSLTTGGFEKLFF
D gene: TRBD1
clone size: .
CDR3 length: 15
J gene: TRBJ1-4
V gene: TRBV7-9

CDR3 DNA: TGTGCCAGCAGTTACACCGGGACAGGGGGTACGTGGGAGCAGTTCTTC
CDR3 protein: CASSYTGTGGTWEQFF
D gene: TRBD1
clone size: .
CDR3 length: 16
J gene: TRBJ2-1
V gene: TRBV6-5

CDR3 DNA: TGTGCCTGGAGTTGGGGGGGTAGCAATCAGCCCCAGCATTTT
CDR3 protein: CAWSWGGSNQPQHF
D gene: .
clone size: few
CDR3 length: 14
J gene: TRBJ1-5
V gene: TRBV30

CDR3 DNA: TGTGCCAGCAGCTTAGATGGGGGAAGGCAGTTCTTC
CDR3 protein: CASSLDGGRQFF
D gene: .
clone size: .
CDR3 length: 12
J gene: TRBJ2-1
V gene: TRBV11-3

CDR3 DNA: TGTGCCAGCAAGCCGGAGACGAACACCGGGGAGCTGTTTTTT
CDR3 protein: CASKPETNTGELFF
D gene: .
clone size: .
CDR3 length: 14
J gene: TRBJ2-2
V gene: TRBV28

CDR3 DNA: TGTGCCAGCAGTTACTCGGGACAGGGTGGGCACGAGCAGTACTTC
CDR3 protein: CASSYSGQGGHEQYF
D gene: TRBD1
clone size: .
CDR3 length: 15
J gene: TRBJ2-7
V gene: TRBV6-6

CDR3 DNA: TGTGCCAGCAGTCCTTCAACGGGACTAGCGGGAGACCACGAGCAGTACTTC
CDR3 protein: CASSPSTGLAGDHEQYF
D gene: TRBD2
clone size: .
CDR3 length: 17
J gene: TRBJ2-7
V gene: TRBV27

CDR3 DNA: TGTGCCAGCGACTTCACTCAGTGGTCCTCTGGAAACACCATATATTTT
CDR3 protein: CASDFTQWSSGNTIYF
D gene: .
clone size: .
CDR3 length: 16
J gene: TRBJ1-3
V gene: TRBV2

CDR3 DNA: TGTGCCGGTCAGGGTCTGCGCAATCAGCCCCAGCATTTT
CDR3 protein: CAGQGLRNQPQHF
D gene: .
clone size: once
CDR3 length: 13
J gene: TRBJ1-5
V gene: TRBV28

CDR3 DNA: TGTGCCAGCGGGCCGCAGGGGGAGTACTTC
CDR3 protein: CASGPQGEYF
D gene: TRBD1
clone size: .
CDR3 length: 10
J gene: TRBJ2-7
V gene: TRBV9

CDR3 DNA: TGTGCCAGTGCCGGGACTGCACCACTGCCCTACAATGAGCAGTTCTTC
CDR3 protein: CASAGTAPLPYNEQFF
D gene: .
clone size: few
CDR3 length: 16
J gene: TRBJ2-1
V gene: TRBV19

CDR3 DNA: TGCGCCAGCAGCTTAGGCCTCAGAACAGAGCAGTACTTC
CDR3 protein: CASSLGLRTEQYF
D gene: .
clone size: .
CDR3 length: 13
J gene: TRBJ2-7
V gene: TRBV5-1